Shown below are 24 T cell receptor beta chains from a single sample sequenced in a study of T cell changes during pregnancy in multiple sclerosis. This table comes from immunoSEQ multiplex PCR, and its TCRdb copy is limited to in-frame clones, with some not included. The sample shows around 37,000 clones, roughly 90% of them seen only once. The sample in question was CD8+ T cells from peripheral blood mononuclear cells, obtained before pregnancy. The receptors shown here come from a female donor with multiple sclerosis, enrolled in a pregnancy study.

J is TRBJ2-3 and V is TRBV14; D unclear. The CDR3 has 14 residues. Germline V gives CDR1 SGHDN, CDR2 FVKESK. Trimming removed 2 bases from V and 3 bases from J, with 9 bases in between. The CDR3 here is CASSQWLQTDTQYF. In nucleotides, the CDR3 is TGTGCCAGCAGCCAATGGTTGCAGACAGATACGCAGTATTTT.

This chain uses TRBV5-4 with TRBJ2-5; TRBD1 matches 7 bases. Germline V gives CDR1 SGHNT, CDR2 YYREEE (reference sequence). The CDR3 has 13 amino acids. J lost 2 bases, V lost 7 bases, and 5 bases had no gene match. CDR3 amino acids: CASRTGPQETQYF. The DNA of the CDR3 is TGTGCCAGCCGGACAGGCCCTCAAGAGACCCAGTACTTC.

To note about this clone: The same CDR3 arises from other DNA sequences in this sample as well. The chain combines TRBV9 with TRBJ2-7, with D possibly matching TRBD1 (5 bases). Trimming cost V 0 bases and J 1 base, with 11 bases left between them. Germline loops: CDR1 SGDLS, CDR2 YYNGEE. The CDR3 runs 15 residues. The CDR3 DNA reads TGTGCCAGCAGCGTAGGAACAGGCAGTTCCTACGAGCAGTACTTC. Amino acids: CASSVGTGSSYEQYF. The entire variable domain, with the rest obtained from reference TRBV9 and TRBJ2-7, is as follows: DSGVTQTPKHLITATGQRVTLRCSPRSGDLSVYWYQQSLDQGLQFLIQYYNGEERAKGNILERFSAQQFPDLHSELNLSSLELGDSALYFCASSVGTGSSYEQYFGPGTRLTVT.

The rearrangement uses TRBV27 and TRBJ2-7, with D unresolved. V was clipped by 5 bases and J by 2 bases, with 19 bases between them. CDR1 and CDR2 from the germline V gene are MNHEY and SMNVEV (reference sequence). The CDR3 runs to 16 residues. Here the CDR3 DNA reads TGTGCCAGCAGTCCTACGGCCCTACAAGCGACCTACGAGCAGTACTTC. Amino acids: CASSPTALQATYEQYF.

CDR3 nucleotide sequence: TGTGCCAGCTCACAAACAGGGTTTAGCGGCTACACCTTC. This encodes CASSQTGFSGYTF. This chain uses TRBV18 with TRBJ1-2; tentative D call: TRBD1 (6 bases). CDR3 length equals 13 residues. The germline V and J ends were trimmed by 4 bases and 8 bases, with 14 bases remaining between them. Germline V gene lookup returns CDR1 KGHSH and CDR2 LQKENI.

The rearrangement joins TRBV10-3 to TRBJ2-1; 11 positions agree with TRBD2. J was trimmed by 5 bases and V by 6 bases; bases with no gene match: 0. The germline V gene has CDR1 ENHRY and CDR2 SYGVKD. The CDR3 has 13 residues. In nucleotides, the CDR3 is TGTGCCATCAGGGGACTAGCGGACAATGAGCAGTTCTTC. It yields the protein CAIRGLADNEQFF.

Here the CDR3 DNA reads TGTGCCAGCAGGGAGACTAGCGGGGGCACAGATACGCAGTATTTT. Translation gives CASRETSGGTDTQYF. V is TRBV2 and J is TRBJ2-3, with 11 bases aligning to TRBD2. There are 15 residues in the CDR3. Germline V lookup: CDR1 SNHLY, CDR2 FYNNEI. Trimming removed 6 bases from V and 1 base from J; junction bases left unmatched: 3. The whole variable domain, remainder taken from reference TRBV2 and TRBJ2-3, is EPEVTQTPSHQVTQMGQEVILRCVPISNHLYFYWYRQILGQKVEFLVSFYNNEISEKSEIFDDQFSVERPDGSNFTLKIRSTKLEDSAMYFCASRETSGGTDTQYFGPGTRLTVL.

V and J are TRBV29-1 and TRBJ2-1; 8 positions match TRBD2. With V trimmed by 6 bases and J by 3 bases, 7 bases remained unmatched. The germline V gene has CDR1 SQVTM and CDR2 ANQGSEA. The CDR3 extends over 14 amino acids. The DNA for the CDR3 is TGCAGCGTCCGTCGACTAGCGATCTACAATGAGCAGTTCTTC. Protein: CSVRRLAIYNEQFF.

The V and J genes are TRBV5-6 and TRBJ2-5, with D unresolved. The CDR3 loop spans 14 amino acids. Between the trimmed V and J ends, which lost 4 bases and 2 bases, there was a span of 12 bases. Germline assignment: CDR1 SGHDT and CDR2 YYEEEE. The CDR3 sequence: CASSPLEAQETQYF. CDR3 nucleotides: TGTGCCAGCAGCCCGCTAGAGGCTCAAGAGACCCAGTACTTC.

This chain joins TRBV4-1 and TRBJ1-1; 9 bases are a match to TRBD1. V was clipped by 3 bases and J by 2 bases; unmatched bases: 10. Germline values: CDR1 MGHRA, CDR2 YSYEKL. This CDR3 spans 17 amino acids. CDR3 protein: CASSQLTGGRENTEAFF. CDR3 nucleotides: TGCGCCAGCAGCCAGCTAACAGGGGGCCGGGAAAACACTGAAGCTTTCTTT.

This clone was counted at least ten times. This sequence joins TRBV9 and TRBJ2-1; D remains unclear. Deletions cut 0 bases from V and 6 bases from J, with 10 bases between. This CDR3 spans 14 amino acids. Per germline, CDR1 SGDLS and CDR2 YYNGEE. The CDR3 nucleotides read TGTGCCAGCAGCGTAGGTGGTAGCCCCAATGAGCAGTTCTTC. This sequence encodes CASSVGGSPNEQFF.

The chain employs TRBV28 and TRBJ1-1; D is unresolved. The CDR3 sequence is 15 residues long. Germline V gene sequence: CDR1 MDHEN, CDR2 SYDVKM. V was pared by 7 bases and J by 4 bases, with 19 bases between. CDR3 loop: CASTLVGSPGTEAFF. As DNA, the CDR3 is TGTGCCAGCACCCTCGTAGGGAGCCCGGGCACTGAAGCTTTCTTT.

The chain uses TRBV10-3 and TRBJ2-1, with 8 bases that match TRBD2. The CDR3 is 15 amino acids. V lost 4 bases, J lost 2 bases, and 4 bases stayed unmatched. Germline CDR1 ENHRY, CDR2 SYGVKD. CDR3: CAISASGGAYNEQFF. CDR3 DNA: TGTGCCATCAGTGCCTCGGGGGGGGCCTACAATGAGCAGTTCTTC.

The rearrangement joins TRBV27 to TRBJ1-4; D might be TRBD1 (5 bases). Germline CDR1 is MNHEY and CDR2 is SMNVEV (reference sequence). The V gene lost 0 bases and the J gene lost 7 bases, with 12 bases spanning the gap. This CDR3 is 15 amino acids long. The CDR3 loop reads CASSLSSGRGEKLFF. DNA of the CDR3: TGTGCCAGCAGTTTATCCAGTGGGAGGGGTGAAAAACTGTTTTTT. The full variable domain, completed using reference TRBV27 and TRBJ1-4, is EAQVTQNPRYLITVTGKKLTVTCSQNMNHEYMSWYRQDPGLGLRQIYYSMNVEVTDKGDVPEGYKVSRKEKRNFPLILESPSPNQTSLYFCASSLSSGRGEKLFFGSGTQLSVL.

This rearrangement joins TRBV19 to TRBJ1-2, with 7 bases that match TRBD1. V trimming: 7 bases; J trimming: 0 bases; junction bases outside the gene matches: 14. CDR1 and CDR2 (germline): LNHDA, SQIVND (reference sequence). The CDR3 length is 17 residues. CDR3 protein: CASTSQPRTGPNYGYTF. As DNA, the CDR3 is TGTGCCAGTACCTCCCAACCACGGACAGGTCCTAACTATGGCTACACCTTC.

The V call is TRBV28, the J call TRBJ1-4; maybe TRBD1 (6 bases). Trimming cost V 4 bases and J 2 bases, with 11 bases left between them. The germline V gene has CDR1 MDHEN and CDR2 SYDVKM. CDR3 length equals 15 residues. The CDR3 reads CASSYRAGTNEKLFF. Here the CDR3 DNA reads TGTGCCAGCAGTTACAGGGCTGGGACTAATGAAAAACTGTTTTTT.

This rearrangement joins TRBV5-6 to TRBJ2-5, with TRBD2 identical over 9 bases. CDR1 is SGHDT, CDR2 YYEEEE, per germline. This CDR3 comprises 16 residues. V was pared by 0 bases and J by 5 bases, with 8 bases of the junction left unmatched. In DNA form, the CDR3 reads TGTGCCAGCAGCTTGGGCCCATCTAGCGGGACTGAGACCCAGTACTTC. It is translated as CASSLGPSSGTETQYF.

The chain employs TRBV27 and TRBJ1-2; 8 nucleotides align to TRBD1. This CDR3 spans 14 amino acids. J gave up 2 bases and V 5 bases, and 4 bases lay outside the gene matches. The germline gives CDR1 MNHEY, CDR2 SMNVEV (reference sequence). CDR3 nucleotides: TGTGCCAGCAGTAGGACAGGGCCCAACTATGGCTACACCTTC. It is translated as CASSRTGPNYGYTF.

The gene calls are TRBV2 and TRBJ1-1, with TRBD1 identical over 7 bases. The CDR3 loop spans 11 amino acids. Trimming cost V 7 bases and J 6 bases; bases outside gene matches: 2. Germline V lookup: CDR1 SNHLY, CDR2 FYNNEI. The DNA of the CDR3 is TGTGCCAGCATTCAGGGGGCTGAAGCTTTCTTT. As protein: CASIQGAEAFF.

The rearrangement joins TRBV9 to TRBJ1-1; tentatively, D is TRBD1 (5 bases). The length of the CDR3 is 14 residues. CDR1 and CDR2 (germline): SGDLS, YYNGEE. Trimming took 3 bases from V and 1 from J, leaving 10 bases between them. Here the CDR3 reads CASSGGGSNTEAFF. CDR3 sequence (DNA): TGTGCCAGCAGCGGGGGCGGATCGAACACTGAAGCTTTCTTT.

The chain uses TRBV19 and TRBJ1-2, with D possibly TRBD1 on 5 matching bases. Trimming stripped 7 bases from V and 4 bases from J, with 10 bases between. CDR1 is LNHDA and CDR2 is SQIVND in the germline V gene (reference sequence). This CDR3 comprises 12 residues. The CDR3 region is CASKGRAYGYTF. The CDR3, as DNA: TGTGCCAGTAAGGGCAGGGCCTATGGCTACACCTTC.

The V and J genes are TRBV9 and TRBJ1-2; TRBD1 matches 10 bases. Germline V gene data show CDR1 as SGDLS and CDR2 as YYNGEE. Losses at the gene ends were 4 bases for V and 8 bases for J; bases not matched to a gene: 11. The CDR3 contains 15 residues. The DNA for the CDR3 is TGTGCCAGCAGCTTTGATGGGACAGGGGTCTACGGCTACACCTTC. Amino acid sequence: CASSFDGTGVYGYTF.

V gene TRBV11-2 combines with J gene TRBJ2-1; D is uncertain. CDR1 is SGHAT, CDR2 FQNNGV, per germline. The V gene lost 4 bases and the J gene lost 9 bases, with 7 bases spanning the gap. The CDR3 consists of 11 residues. The chain's CDR3 is CASSYSGEQFF. The CDR3 nucleotides are TGTGCCAGCAGCTACTCAGGTGAGCAGTTCTTC.

This clone was recorded only once. This rearrangement joins TRBV6-5 to TRBJ2-7; D is ambiguous. The ends were cut back, 6 bases at V and 2 bases at J, with 14 bases in the middle. Germline CDR1 is MNHEY and CDR2 is SVGAGI. This CDR3 contains 14 residues. The CDR3 nucleotides read TGTGCCAGCAGCCCCCGCCAGGCCGCCTACGAGCAGTACTTC. This gives the protein CASSPRQAAYEQYF.